This T cell receptor beta chain was captured by sequencing in a study of T cell changes during pregnancy in multiple sclerosis. J lost 3 bases, V lost 1 base, and 3 bases had no gene match. Germline V gene sequence: CDR1 SGHTA, CDR2 FQGNSA. The length of the CDR3 is 15 residues. Generated by immunoSEQ multiplex PCR, the TCRdb table keeps only in-frame clones and is missing some. The repertoire includes some 100,000 clones, approximately 92% of them detected once, and around 1.2% sits in the top ten. V gene TRBV7-2 combines with J gene TRBJ2-7, with TRBD1 identical over 10 bases. The TCR comes from a female donor with multiple sclerosis, enrolled in a pregnancy study. This specimen was peripheral blood, taken in the second trimester of pregnancy. CDR3 in DNA: TGTGCCAGCAGCTTAGATCGGGACAGGGGCTACGAGCAGTACTTC. Protein sequence: CASSLDRDRGYEQYF.